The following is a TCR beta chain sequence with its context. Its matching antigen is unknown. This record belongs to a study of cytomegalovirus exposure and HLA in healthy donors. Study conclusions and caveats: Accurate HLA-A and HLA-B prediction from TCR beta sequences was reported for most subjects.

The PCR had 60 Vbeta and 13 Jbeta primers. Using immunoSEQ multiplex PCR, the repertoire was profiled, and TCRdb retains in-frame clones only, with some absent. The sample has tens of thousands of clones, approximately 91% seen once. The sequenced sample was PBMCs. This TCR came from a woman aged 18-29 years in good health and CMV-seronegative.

The CDR3 loop reads CASSRGGGETQYF. In nucleotides, the CDR3 is TGTGCCTCCTCACGGGGTGGGGGGGAGACCCAGTACTTC. The chain carries TRBV30 and TRBJ2-5; TRBD2 might be the D (6 bases). Germline values: CDR1 GTSNPN, CDR2 SVGIG (reference sequence). The V end lost 7 bases, the J end lost 5 bases, and 17 bases lay between the germline ends. The CDR3 runs to 13 residues.